This is a list of T cell receptor beta chains from one sample in a study of T cell responses to AZD1222 COVID-19 vaccine. TCRdb's table, derived via immunoSEQ multiplex PCR, lists solely in-frame clones and lacks some. The repertoire holds about 95,000 clones, with roughly nine tenths as singletons. Specimen: peripheral blood, collected on day 0 of AZD1222 vaccination. The receptor source for this set is an adult in good health. The CDR3 runs from the conserved cysteine through the conserved F or W. A D gene is named only where the DNA matches it firmly. The size entry is marked missing in some rows and otherwise reads once, few, many or a size class.

CSVGRGGLYNEQFF,TRBJ2-1,-,TRBV29-1,few
CAIAKGEQYF,TRBJ2-7,-,TRBV2,-
CASSFEQGSGANVLTF,TRBJ2-6,-,TRBV7-6,-
CASSLSQAGGRSGYTF,TRBJ1-2,-,TRBV5-5,-
CATSGRGSYNEQFF,TRBJ2-1,-,TRBV24-1,once
CTSSQPGTSGGNNEQFF,TRBJ2-1,-,TRBV1,-
CASSMEPESSYEQYF,TRBJ2-7,-,TRBV19,-
CASSPDRAGYTGELFF,TRBJ2-2,TRBD1,TRBV7-7,-
CASRQDRNSGNTIYF,TRBJ1-3,-,TRBV28,-
CASSVAGSSNTIYF,TRBJ1-3,-,TRBV9,-
CASGLGQNQPQHF,TRBJ1-5,TRBD1,TRBV19,-
CASRGGGEGEKLFF,TRBJ1-4,TRBD1,TRBV10-3,-
CASSTGVGGGNSPLHF,TRBJ1-6,TRBD1,TRBV7-8,-
CASNAGGTEAFF,TRBJ1-1,TRBD1,TRBV28,-
CASSQTDPTTEAFF,TRBJ1-1,-,TRBV18,-
CASSGTGTKLSYEQYF,TRBJ2-7,-,TRBV5-5,-
CASSLLPPRDPKNTEAFF,TRBJ1-1,-,TRBV28,-
CASSGTGWHTIYF,TRBJ1-3,TRBD1,TRBV28,-
CASSRQGQGNQPQHF,TRBJ1-5,TRBD1,TRBV18,once
CASSYSDNGNQPQHF,TRBJ1-5,-,TRBV6-5,-
CASSRGLVGSEQFF,TRBJ2-1,TRBD2,TRBV6-2/TRBV6-3,-
CASSSTGQVPNEKLFF,TRBJ1-4,TRBD1,TRBV23-1,-
CASSYASGVYNEQFF,TRBJ2-1,TRBD2,TRBV6-2/TRBV6-3,-
CASSDRYTGELFF,TRBJ2-2,-,TRBV19,-
CASSQPARLDTQYF,TRBJ2-3,-,TRBV4-1,-
CASSPLRTGEGFYTF,TRBJ1-2,TRBD1,TRBV14,-
CAWTRGRYEQYF,TRBJ2-7,-,TRBV30,-
CASSPLIKATEAFF,TRBJ1-1,-,TRBV18,-
CASSWMQETQYF,TRBJ2-5,-,TRBV14,-
CASSTGRYNQPQHF,TRBJ1-5,-,TRBV6-2/TRBV6-3,once
CASSLGQGDGYTF,TRBJ1-2,TRBD1,TRBV7-9,-